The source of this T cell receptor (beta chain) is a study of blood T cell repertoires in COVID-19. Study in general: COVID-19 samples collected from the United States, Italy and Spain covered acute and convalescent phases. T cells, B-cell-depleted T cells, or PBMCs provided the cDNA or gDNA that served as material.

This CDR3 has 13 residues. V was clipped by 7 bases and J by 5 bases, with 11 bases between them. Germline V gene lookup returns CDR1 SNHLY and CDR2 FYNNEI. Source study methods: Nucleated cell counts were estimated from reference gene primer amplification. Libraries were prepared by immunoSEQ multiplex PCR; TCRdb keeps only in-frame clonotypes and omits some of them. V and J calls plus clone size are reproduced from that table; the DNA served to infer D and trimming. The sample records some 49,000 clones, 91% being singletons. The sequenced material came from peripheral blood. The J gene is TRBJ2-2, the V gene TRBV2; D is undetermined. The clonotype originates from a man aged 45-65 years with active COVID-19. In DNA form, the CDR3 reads TGTGCCAGCACGAGATCCATGACCGGGGAGCTGTTTTTT. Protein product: CASTRSMTGELFF. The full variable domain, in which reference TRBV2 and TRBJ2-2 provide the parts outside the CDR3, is EPEVTQTPSHQVTQMGQEVILRCVPISNHLYFYWYRQILGQKVEFLVSFYNNEISEKSEIFDDQFSVERPDGSNFTLKIRSTKLEDSAMYFCASTRSMTGELFFGEGSRLTVL.